These 9 T cell receptor beta chains were all obtained from the same sample, sequenced in a study of cytomegalovirus exposure and HLA in healthy donors. 13 Jbeta primers and 60 Vbeta primers were used for the PCR. Profiling relied on immunoSEQ multiplex PCR, and the TCRdb table lists in-frame clones only, not all of them. The sample consists of about 160,000 clones, 71% of them appearing once. What was sequenced was PBMCs. The receptor set was obtained from a woman between 25 and 40 years old in good health and CMV-seronegative.

The chain links TRBV7-2 to TRBJ2-5, with TRBD2 matching over 10 bases. This CDR3 comprises 16 residues. V gave up 4 bases and J gave up 4 bases; unmatched junction bases: 9. Per germline, CDR1 SGHTA and CDR2 FQGNSA. As DNA, the CDR3 is TGTGCCAGCAGCTCTGGGGGGAGCGGGGGGGCAGAGACCCAGTACTTC. Encoded protein: CASSSGGSGGAETQYF.

This chain uses TRBV6-1 with TRBJ2-7; D remains unclear. The CDR3 is 14 residues long. CDR1 and CDR2 from the germline V gene are MNHNS and SASEGT. The V gene lost 8 bases and the J gene lost 1 base, with 15 bases spanning the gap. The CDR3 nucleotides are TGTGCCAGCCAACCACTTCGAGATTCCTACGAGCAGTACTTC. This codes for CASQPLRDSYEQYF.

The genes are TRBV6-5 and TRBJ1-1; 8 bases agree with TRBD1. Trimming took 5 bases from V and 5 from J; bases not matched to a gene: 7. The germline V gene has CDR1 MNHEY and CDR2 SVGAGI. The CDR3 covers 14 residues. The DNA of the CDR3 is TGTGCCAGCAGTCGCGACAGGGGAGGGACTGAAGCTTTCTTT. As protein: CASSRDRGGTEAFF.

This clone was observed a handful of times. The chain joins TRBV11-2 to TRBJ1-5; no reliable D call. V lost 5 bases, J lost 7 bases, and 15 bases lay in between. The CDR3 sequence is 14 residues long. Germline V lookup: CDR1 SGHAT, CDR2 FQNNGV. CDR3 DNA sequence: TGTGCCAGCAGCCCGGGTCCTCAGAAGCAGCCCCAGCATTTT. It specifies CASSPGPQKQPQHF. The full variable domain, with the rest looked up from reference TRBV11-2 and TRBJ1-5, is EAGVAQSPRYKIIEKRQSVAFWCNPISGHATLYWYQQILGQGPKLLIQFQNNGVVDDSQLPKDRFSAERLKGVDSTLKIQPAKLEDSAVYLCASSPGPQKQPQHFGDGTRLSIL.

The count of this clone is one. CDR3 sequence: CASTLQNHYEQYF. In nucleotides, the CDR3 is TGTGCCAGCACCTTACAGAATCACTACGAGCAGTACTTC. The chain couples TRBV6-6 to TRBJ2-7; no clear D gene. Germline loops: CDR1 MNHNY, CDR2 SVGAGI (reference sequence). V was trimmed by 7 bases and J by 3 bases, leaving 13 bases between them. CDR3 length: 13 amino acids.

This sequence joins TRBV25-1 and TRBJ2-2; a weak D match, TRBD2 (5 bases). Germline CDR1 reads MGHDK; CDR2 reads SYGVNS. The CDR3 is 13 amino acids. Between the trimmed V and J ends, which lost 8 bases and 5 bases, there was a span of 12 bases. The chain's CDR3 is CASGGSLTGELFF. CDR3 DNA sequence: TGTGCCAGCGGAGGATCTTTAACCGGGGAGCTGTTTTTT.

The rearrangement joins TRBV7-3 to TRBJ2-6; D is ambiguous. Germline V lookup: CDR1 SGHTA, CDR2 FQGTGA. Trimming took 5 bases from V and 4 from J, leaving 15 bases between them. This CDR3 has 16 residues. This chain's CDR3 is CASSPRVTAGANVLTF. CDR3 coding DNA: TGTGCCAGCAGCCCTCGGGTGACTGCAGGGGCCAACGTCCTGACTTTC.

This clone was recorded a few times. The gene calls are TRBV7-9 and TRBJ1-1; no firm D call. This CDR3 region has 15 residues. The germline V and J ends were trimmed by 3 bases and 8 bases, with 19 bases remaining between them. CDR1 and CDR2 from the germline V gene are SEHNR and FQNEAQ (reference sequence). CDR3 residues: CASSFSSFLPSEAFF. DNA for the CDR3: TGTGCCAGCAGCTTTTCTTCCTTCCTACCTTCCGAAGCTTTCTTT.

The rearrangement links TRBV27 to TRBJ2-5; 9 nucleotides agree with TRBD1. The V gene end was trimmed by 2 bases and the J gene end by 5 bases; junction bases not matched to a gene: 3. CDR3 size: 14 residues. Germline lookup yields CDR1 MNHEY and CDR2 SMNVEV (reference sequence). Here the CDR3 DNA reads TGTGCCAGCAGTTTAACAGGGGGCGTGGAGACCCAGTACTTC. The encoded protein is CASSLTGGVETQYF.